This T cell receptor (beta chain) is from a study of vaccination effects on CD4 cells after COVID-19. The study, taken as a whole, reports: Infection- and vaccine-induced clones contracted markedly late after vaccination.

With regard to this clone: The antigen is undetermined.

ViraFEST assay sequencing came after antigen-specific CD4+ T cells were expanded with viral peptide pools. Upon completion of roughly ten days in culture, CD4+ T cells were isolated. Cultures had half their medium replaced with IL-2 medium on days 3 and 7. Germline CDR1 LGHDT, CDR2 YNNKEL (reference sequence). The CDR3 runs to 15 residues. After removal of 4 bases from V and 7 bases from J, the junction contained 6 bases not matched to a gene. The protocol was immunoSEQ multiplex PCR, while the TCRdb copy is restricted to in-frame clones and leaves out a portion. The table lists under 65,000 clones, over 75% of them singletons.

The sequence was obtained from a human donor who received a COVID-19 vaccine. The genes are TRBV3-1 (or the pseudogene TRBV3-2) and TRBJ1-6; 8 nucleotides align to TRBD1. The sequences come from CD4+ T cells from PBMCs cultured with HCoV-229E spike peptides, collected before COVID-19 vaccination. This chain's CDR3 is CASSLQGARNSPLHF. DNA for the CDR3: TGTGCCAGCAGCCTCCAGGGGGCTCGGAATTCACCCCTCCACTTT.